This T cell receptor beta chain derives from a study of cytomegalovirus exposure and HLA in healthy donors. A word on this clone: The antigen is undetermined.

The CDR3 spans 14 residues. V was pared by 6 bases and J by 4 bases, with 16 bases between. Germline V gene sequence: CDR1 SNHLY, CDR2 FYNNEI. Findings of the study overall: Overall, around 150 TCR beta chains were annotated as cytomegalovirus-associated.

Primers included in the PCR were 60 Vbeta and 13 Jbeta primers. The method was immunoSEQ multiplex PCR; TCRdb's version includes in-frame clones alone and lacks a portion of them. The data contain 100,000 or so clones, around 75% of them singletons. The receptor was isolated from a man aged 50 to 59 in good health and CMV-seronegative. The V gene is TRBV2, the J gene TRBJ2-7, with D tentatively TRBD2 (5 bases). The sequenced material came from PBMCs. For the CDR3, the DNA is TGTGCCAGCAGCCCTTCCGGGGTAGTGTACGAGCAGTACTTC. This encodes CASSPSGVVYEQYF.